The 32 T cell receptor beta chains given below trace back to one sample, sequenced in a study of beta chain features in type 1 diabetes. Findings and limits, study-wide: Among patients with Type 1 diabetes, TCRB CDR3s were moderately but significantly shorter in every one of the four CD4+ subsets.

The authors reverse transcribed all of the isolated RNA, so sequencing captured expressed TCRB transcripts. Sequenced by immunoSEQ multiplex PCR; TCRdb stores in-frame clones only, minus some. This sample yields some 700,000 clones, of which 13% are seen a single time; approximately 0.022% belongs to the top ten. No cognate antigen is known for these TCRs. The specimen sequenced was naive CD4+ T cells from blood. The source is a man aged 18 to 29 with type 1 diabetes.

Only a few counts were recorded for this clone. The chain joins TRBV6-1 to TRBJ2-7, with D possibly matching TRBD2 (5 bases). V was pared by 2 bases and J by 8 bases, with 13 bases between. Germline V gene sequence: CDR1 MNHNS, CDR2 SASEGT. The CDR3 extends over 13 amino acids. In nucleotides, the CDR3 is TGTGCCAGCAGTGAAACCTCCGGGGTGCAGCAGTACTTC. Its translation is CASSETSGVQQYF.

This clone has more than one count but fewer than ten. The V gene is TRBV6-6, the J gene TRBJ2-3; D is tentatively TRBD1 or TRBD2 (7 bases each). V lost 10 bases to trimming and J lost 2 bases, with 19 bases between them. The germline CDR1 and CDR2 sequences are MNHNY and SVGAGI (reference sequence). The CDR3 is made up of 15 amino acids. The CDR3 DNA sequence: TGTGCCATAAAACGGGGGGACAGCCCCACAGATACGCAGTATTTT. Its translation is CAIKRGDSPTDTQYF.

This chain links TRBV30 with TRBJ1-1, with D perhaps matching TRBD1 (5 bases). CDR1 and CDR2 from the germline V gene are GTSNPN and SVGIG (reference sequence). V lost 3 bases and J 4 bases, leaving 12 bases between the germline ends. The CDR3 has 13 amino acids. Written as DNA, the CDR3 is TGTGCCTGGAGCCCCGGGGGTTTCACTGAAGCTTTCTTT. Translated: CAWSPGGFTEAFF. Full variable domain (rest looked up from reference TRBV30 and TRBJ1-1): SQTIHQWPATLVQPVGSPLSLECTVEGTSNPNLYWYRQAAGRGLQLLFYSVGIGQISSEVPQNLSASRPQDRQFILSSKKLLLSDSGFYLCAWSPGGFTEAFFGQGTRLTVV.

CDR3 in DNA: TGTGCCAGCAGTCCAGGGACAGGGTTTGGGACCGGGGAGCTGTTTTTT. Translation gives CASSPGTGFGTGELFF. This chain joins TRBV5-4 and TRBJ2-2, with 9 bases fitting TRBD1. Trimming cost V 5 bases and J 5 bases; bases outside gene matches: 10. Germline values: CDR1 SGHNT, CDR2 YYREEE (reference sequence). The CDR3 has 16 amino acids.

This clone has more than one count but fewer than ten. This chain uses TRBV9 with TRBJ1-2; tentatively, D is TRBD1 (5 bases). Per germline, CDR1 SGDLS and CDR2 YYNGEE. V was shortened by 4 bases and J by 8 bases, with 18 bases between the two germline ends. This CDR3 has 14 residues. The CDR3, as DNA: TGTGCCAGCAGCCCACTAGGCCAGGGTCCGGGCTACACCTTC. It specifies CASSPLGQGPGYTF.

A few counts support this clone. For the CDR3, the DNA is TGTGCCATCAGTGAGTCACGGGGCAGGGGCTCCTACGAGCAGTACTTC. It codes for CAISESRGRGSYEQYF. The rearrangement uses TRBV10-3 and TRBJ2-7; tentative D call: TRBD1 (6 bases). The V gene's germline CDR1 is ENHRY and CDR2 SYGVKD. The CDR3 consists of 16 residues. V was shortened by 0 bases and J by 0 bases, with 12 bases between the two germline ends.

CDR3 amino acids: CASSLVTLNTGELFF. CDR3 nucleotide sequence: TGCGCCAGCAGCCTCGTGACTCTGAACACCGGGGAGCTGTTTTTT. The chain is built from TRBV5-1 and TRBJ2-2; no clear D. Between the trimmed V and J ends, which lost 4 bases and 1 base, there was a span of 11 bases. CDR1 is SGHRS and CDR2 is YFSETQ in the germline V gene. This CDR3 region has 15 residues.

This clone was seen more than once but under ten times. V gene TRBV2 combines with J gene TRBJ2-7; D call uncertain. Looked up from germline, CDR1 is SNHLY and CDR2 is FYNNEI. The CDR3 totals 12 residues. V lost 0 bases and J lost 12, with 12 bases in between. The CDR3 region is CASSEAVVGVYF. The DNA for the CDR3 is TGTGCCAGCAGTGAAGCCGTGGTTGGGGTGTACTTC.

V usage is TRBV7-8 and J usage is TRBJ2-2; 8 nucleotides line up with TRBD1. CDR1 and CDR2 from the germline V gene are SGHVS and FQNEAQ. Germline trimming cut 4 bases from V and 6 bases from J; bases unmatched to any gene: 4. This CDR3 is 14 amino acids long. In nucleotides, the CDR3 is TGTGCCAGCAGCTCGGAACAGGGGGCCGGGGAGCTGTTTTTT. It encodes CASSSEQGAGELFF.

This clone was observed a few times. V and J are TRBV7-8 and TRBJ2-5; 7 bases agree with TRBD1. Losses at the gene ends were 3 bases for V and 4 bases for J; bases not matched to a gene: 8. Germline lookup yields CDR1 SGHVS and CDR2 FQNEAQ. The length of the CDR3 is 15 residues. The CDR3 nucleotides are TGTGCCAGCAGCTTTCAGATAGGGGGCGGAGAGACCCAGTACTTC. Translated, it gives CASSFQIGGGETQYF.

The CDR3 region is CASSETGHSPLHF. The CDR3 DNA reads as TGTGCCAGCAGTGAGACAGGGCATTCACCCCTCCACTTT. The rearrangement joins TRBV2 to TRBJ1-6; 7 positions match TRBD1. Germline assignment: CDR1 SNHLY and CDR2 FYNNEI. V lost 3 bases to trimming and J lost 8 bases; unmatched junction nucleotides: 1. The CDR3 contains 13 residues. The whole variable domain, filled in from reference TRBV2 and TRBJ1-6, reads EPEVTQTPSHQVTQMGQEVILRCVPISNHLYFYWYRQILGQKVEFLVSFYNNEISEKSEIFDDQFSVERPDGSNFTLKIRSTKLEDSAMYFCASSETGHSPLHFGNGTRLTVT.

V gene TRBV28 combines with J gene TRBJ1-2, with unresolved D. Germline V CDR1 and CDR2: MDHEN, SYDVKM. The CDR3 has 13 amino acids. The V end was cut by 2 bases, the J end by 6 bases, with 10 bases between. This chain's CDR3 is CASSLARLNGYTF. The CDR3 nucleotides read TGTGCCAGCAGTTTAGCCAGGCTAAATGGCTACACCTTC.

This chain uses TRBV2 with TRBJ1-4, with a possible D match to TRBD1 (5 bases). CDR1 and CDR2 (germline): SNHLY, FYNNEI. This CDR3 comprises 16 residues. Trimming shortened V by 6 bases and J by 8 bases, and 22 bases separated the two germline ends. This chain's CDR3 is CASSDPRGGLEEKLFF. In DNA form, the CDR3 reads TGTGCCAGCAGCGACCCACGTGGGGGGTTAGAGGAAAAACTGTTTTTT.

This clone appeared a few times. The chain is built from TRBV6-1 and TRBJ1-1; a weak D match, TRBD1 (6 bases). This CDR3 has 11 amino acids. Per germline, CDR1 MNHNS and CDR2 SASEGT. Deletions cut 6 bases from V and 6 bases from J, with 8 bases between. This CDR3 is CASSPGAEAFF. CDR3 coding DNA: TGTGCCAGCAGCCCAGGGGCTGAAGCTTTCTTT.

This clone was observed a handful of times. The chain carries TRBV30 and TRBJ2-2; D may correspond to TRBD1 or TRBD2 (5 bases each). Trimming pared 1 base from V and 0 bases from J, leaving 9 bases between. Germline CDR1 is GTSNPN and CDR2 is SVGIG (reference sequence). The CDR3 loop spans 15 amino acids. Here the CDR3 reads CAWSAGAPNTGELFF. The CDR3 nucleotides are TGTGCCTGGAGTGCCGGGGCGCCGAACACCGGGGAGCTGTTTTTT.

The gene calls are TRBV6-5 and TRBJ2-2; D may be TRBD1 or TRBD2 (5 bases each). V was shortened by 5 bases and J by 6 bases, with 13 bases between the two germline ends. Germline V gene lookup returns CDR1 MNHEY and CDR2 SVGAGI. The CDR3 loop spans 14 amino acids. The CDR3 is CASSPSGQAGELFF. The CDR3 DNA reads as TGTGCCAGCAGTCCCTCGGGGCAGGCCGGGGAGCTGTTTTTT.

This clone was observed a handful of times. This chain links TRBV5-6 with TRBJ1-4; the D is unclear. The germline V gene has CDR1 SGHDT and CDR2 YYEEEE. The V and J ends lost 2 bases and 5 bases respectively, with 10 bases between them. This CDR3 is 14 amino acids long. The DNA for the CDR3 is TGTGCCAGCAGCTTTAGCAGGCAAAATGAAAAACTGTTTTTT. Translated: CASSFSRQNEKLFF.

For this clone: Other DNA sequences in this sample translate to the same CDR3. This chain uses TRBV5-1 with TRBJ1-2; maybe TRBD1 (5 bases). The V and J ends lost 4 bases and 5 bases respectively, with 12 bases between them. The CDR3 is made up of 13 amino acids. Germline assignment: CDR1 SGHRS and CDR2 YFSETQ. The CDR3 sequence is CASSPGRLYGYTF. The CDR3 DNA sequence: TGCGCCAGCAGCCCGGGGCGGCTGTATGGCTACACCTTC.

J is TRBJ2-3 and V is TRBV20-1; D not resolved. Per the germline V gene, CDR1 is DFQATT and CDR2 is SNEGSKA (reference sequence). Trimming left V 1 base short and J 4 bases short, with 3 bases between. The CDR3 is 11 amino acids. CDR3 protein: CSARVADTQYF. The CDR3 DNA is TGCAGTGCTAGAGTCGCAGATACGCAGTATTTT.

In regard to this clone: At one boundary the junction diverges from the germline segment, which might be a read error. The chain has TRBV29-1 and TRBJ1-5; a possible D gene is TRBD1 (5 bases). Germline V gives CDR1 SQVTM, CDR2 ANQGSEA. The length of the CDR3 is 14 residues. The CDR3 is CSVSYGASDQPQHF. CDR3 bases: TGCAGCGTTTCATACGGGGCTAGCGATCAGCCCCAGCATTTT.

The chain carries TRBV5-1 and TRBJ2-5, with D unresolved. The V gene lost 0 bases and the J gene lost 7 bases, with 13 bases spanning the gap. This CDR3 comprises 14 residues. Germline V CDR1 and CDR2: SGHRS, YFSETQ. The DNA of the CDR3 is TGCGCCAGCAGCTTGGAAACAGCCGGTGGGACCCAGTACTTC. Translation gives CASSLETAGGTQYF.

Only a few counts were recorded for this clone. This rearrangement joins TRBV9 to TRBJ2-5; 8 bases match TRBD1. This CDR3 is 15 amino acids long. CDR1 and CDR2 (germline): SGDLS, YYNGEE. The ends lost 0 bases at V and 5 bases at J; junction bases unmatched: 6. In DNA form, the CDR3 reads TGTGCCAGCAGCGTAGGAGGACAGGGTCTTGAGACCCAGTACTTC. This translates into CASSVGGQGLETQYF. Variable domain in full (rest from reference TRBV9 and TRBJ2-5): DSGVTQTPKHLITATGQRVTLRCSPRSGDLSVYWYQQSLDQGLQFLIQYYNGEERAKGNILERFSAQQFPDLHSELNLSSLELGDSALYFCASSVGGQGLETQYFGPGTRLLVL.

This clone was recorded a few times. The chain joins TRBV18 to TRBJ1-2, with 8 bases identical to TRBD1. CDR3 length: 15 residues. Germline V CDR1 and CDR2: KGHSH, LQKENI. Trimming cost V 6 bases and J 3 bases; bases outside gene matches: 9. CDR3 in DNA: TGTGCCAGCTCCCCCGGACAGGGAATGGACTATGGCTACACCTTC. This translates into CASSPGQGMDYGYTF.

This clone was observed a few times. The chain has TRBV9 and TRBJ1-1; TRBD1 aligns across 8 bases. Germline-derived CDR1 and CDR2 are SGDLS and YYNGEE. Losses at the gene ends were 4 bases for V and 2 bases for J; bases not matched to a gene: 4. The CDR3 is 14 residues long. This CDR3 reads CASSYGQGNTEAFF. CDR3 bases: TGTGCCAGCAGCTACGGACAGGGAAACACTGAAGCTTTCTTT.

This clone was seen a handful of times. Written as DNA, the CDR3 is TGTGCCAGCAGTGAGGTGCAGGGCAACTATGGCTACACCTTC. Its translation: CASSEVQGNYGYTF. This chain joins TRBV2 and TRBJ1-2, with D possibly being TRBD1 (5 bases). The CDR3 has 14 residues. Trimming left V 3 bases short and J 2 bases short, with 10 bases between. The germline V gene has CDR1 SNHLY and CDR2 FYNNEI.

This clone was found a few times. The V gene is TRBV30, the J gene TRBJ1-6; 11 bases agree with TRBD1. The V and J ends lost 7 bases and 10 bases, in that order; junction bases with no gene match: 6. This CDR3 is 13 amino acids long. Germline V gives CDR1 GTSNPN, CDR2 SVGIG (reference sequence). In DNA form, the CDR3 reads TGTGCCTCTGGACAGGGGGCGTCATCACCCCTCCACTTT. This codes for CASGQGASSPLHF.

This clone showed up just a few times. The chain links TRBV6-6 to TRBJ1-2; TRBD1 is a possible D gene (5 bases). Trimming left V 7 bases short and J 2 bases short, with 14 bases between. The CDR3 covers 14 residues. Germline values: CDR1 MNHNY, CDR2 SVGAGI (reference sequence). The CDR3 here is CASTSSRANYGYTF. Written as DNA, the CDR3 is TGTGCCAGCACCTCAAGCAGGGCGAACTATGGCTACACCTTC.

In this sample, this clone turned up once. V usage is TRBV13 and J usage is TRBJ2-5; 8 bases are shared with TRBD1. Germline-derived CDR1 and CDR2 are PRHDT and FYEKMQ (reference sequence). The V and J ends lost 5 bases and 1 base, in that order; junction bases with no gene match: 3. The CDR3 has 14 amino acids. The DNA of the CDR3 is TGTGCCAGCAGCCCACAGGGGGGCCAAGAGACCCAGTACTTC. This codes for CASSPQGGQETQYF.

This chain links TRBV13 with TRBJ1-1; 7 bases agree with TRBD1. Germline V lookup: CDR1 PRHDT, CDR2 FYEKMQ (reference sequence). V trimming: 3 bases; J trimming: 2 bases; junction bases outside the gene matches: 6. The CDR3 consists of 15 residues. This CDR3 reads CASSFFDRDNTEAFF. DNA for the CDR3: TGTGCCAGCAGCTTCTTCGACAGGGATAACACTGAAGCTTTCTTT.

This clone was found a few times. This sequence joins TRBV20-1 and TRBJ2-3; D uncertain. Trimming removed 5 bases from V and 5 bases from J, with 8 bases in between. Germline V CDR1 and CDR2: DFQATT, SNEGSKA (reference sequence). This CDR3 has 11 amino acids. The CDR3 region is CSADWRDTQYF. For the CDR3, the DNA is TGCAGTGCTGATTGGCGAGATACGCAGTATTTT.

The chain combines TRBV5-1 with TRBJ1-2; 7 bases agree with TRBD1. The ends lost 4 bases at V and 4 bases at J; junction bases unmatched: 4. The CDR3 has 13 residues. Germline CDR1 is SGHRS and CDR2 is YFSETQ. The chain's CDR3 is CASSVTGVYGYTF. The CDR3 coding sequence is TGCGCCAGCAGCGTCACAGGGGTCTATGGCTACACCTTC.

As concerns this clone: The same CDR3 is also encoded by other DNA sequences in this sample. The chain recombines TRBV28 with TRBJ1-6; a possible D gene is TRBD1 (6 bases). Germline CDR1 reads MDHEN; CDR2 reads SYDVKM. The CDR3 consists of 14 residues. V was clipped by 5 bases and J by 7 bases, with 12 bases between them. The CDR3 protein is CASSAGTRNSPLHF. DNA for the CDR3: TGTGCCAGCAGTGCCGGGACAAGAAATTCACCCCTCCACTTT.